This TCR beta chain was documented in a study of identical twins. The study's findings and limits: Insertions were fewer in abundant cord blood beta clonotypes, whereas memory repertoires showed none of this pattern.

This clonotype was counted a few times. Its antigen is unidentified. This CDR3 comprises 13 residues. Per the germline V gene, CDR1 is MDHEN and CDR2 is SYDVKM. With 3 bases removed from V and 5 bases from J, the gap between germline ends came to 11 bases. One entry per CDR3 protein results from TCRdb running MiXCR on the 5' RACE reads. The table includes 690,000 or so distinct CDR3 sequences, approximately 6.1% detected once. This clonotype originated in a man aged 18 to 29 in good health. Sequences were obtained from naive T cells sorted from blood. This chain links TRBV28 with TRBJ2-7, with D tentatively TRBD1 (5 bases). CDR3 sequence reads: CASSLAGNHEQYF. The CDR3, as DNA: TGTGCCAGCAGTTTGGCAGGGAACCACGAGCAGTACTTC.